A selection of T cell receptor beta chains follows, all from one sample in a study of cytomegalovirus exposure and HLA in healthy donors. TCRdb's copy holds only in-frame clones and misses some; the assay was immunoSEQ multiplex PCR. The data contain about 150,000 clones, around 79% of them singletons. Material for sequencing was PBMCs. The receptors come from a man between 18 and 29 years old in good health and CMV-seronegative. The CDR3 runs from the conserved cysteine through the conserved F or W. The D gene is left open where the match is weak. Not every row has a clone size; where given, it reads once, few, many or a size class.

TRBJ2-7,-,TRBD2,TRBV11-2,CASSSVRGESYEQYF,TGTGCCAGCAGCTCGGTGCGGGGGGAATCATACGAGCAGTACTTC
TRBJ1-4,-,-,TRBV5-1,CASSLADRANEKLFF,TGCGCCAGCAGCTTGGCTGACAGAGCTAATGAAAAACTGTTTTTT
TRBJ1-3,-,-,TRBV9,CASSPSQGMNGNTIYF,TGTGCCAGCAGCCCATCACAGGGTATGAATGGAAACACCATATATTTT
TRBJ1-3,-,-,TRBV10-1,CASSEAGANSGNTIYF,TGCGCCAGCAGTGAAGCGGGGGCAAACTCTGGAAACACCATATATTTT
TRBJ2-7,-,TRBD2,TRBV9,CASSVGSGTSGAYEQYF,TGTGCCAGCAGCGTAGGCTCCGGGACTAGCGGGGCCTACGAGCAGTACTTC
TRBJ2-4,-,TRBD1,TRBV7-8,CASGGTGVNIAKNIQYF,TGTGCCAGCGGTGGGACAGGGGTGAATATAGCCAAAAACATTCAGTACTTC
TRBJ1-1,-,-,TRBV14,CASGSLRDTEAFF,TGTGCCAGCGGGAGCTTGAGGGACACTGAAGCTTTCTTT
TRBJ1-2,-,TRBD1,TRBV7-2,CASSLVLDRGGGYTF,TGTGCCAGCAGCTTAGTACTTGACAGGGGCGGAGGCTACACCTTC
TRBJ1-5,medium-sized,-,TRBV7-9,CASSPGGDQPQHF,TGTGCCAGCAGCCCCGGGGGGGACCAGCCCCAGCATTTT
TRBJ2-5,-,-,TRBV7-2,CASSRPGGETQYF,TGTGCCAGCAGCCGACCAGGGGGGGAGACCCAGTACTTC
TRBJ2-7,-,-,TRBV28,CASSLAREQYF,TGTGCCAGCAGTTTGGCTCGCGAGCAGTACTTC
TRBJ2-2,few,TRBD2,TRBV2,CASSFLAGGSGELFF,TGTGCCAGCAGCTTCCTAGCGGGAGGGTCCGGGGAGCTGTTTTTT
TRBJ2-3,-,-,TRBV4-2,CASSQEGQLAGTDTQYF,TGTGCCAGCAGCCAAGAGGGTCAGCTCGCGGGCACAGATACGCAGTATTTT
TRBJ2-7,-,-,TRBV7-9,CASSSDLYSEQYF,TGTGCCAGCAGCTCAGACTTATATAGTGAGCAGTACTTC
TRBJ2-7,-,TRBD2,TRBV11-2,CASSTSGGPFYEQYF,TGTGCCAGCAGCACAAGCGGGGGACCTTTTTACGAGCAGTACTTC
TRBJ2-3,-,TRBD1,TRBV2,CASRGSGTDTQYF,TGTGCCTCCAGGGGGTCGGGCACAGATACGCAGTATTTT
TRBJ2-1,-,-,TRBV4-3,CASSQDVSGAANEQFF,TGCGCCAGCAGCCAAGACGTTTCAGGGGCAGCTAATGAGCAGTTCTTC
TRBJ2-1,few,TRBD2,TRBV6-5,CASSSGLAGNNEQFF,TGTGCCAGCAGCTCGGGACTAGCGGGGAACAATGAGCAGTTCTTC
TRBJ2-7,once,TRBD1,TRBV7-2,CASSTTAAGTASYEQYF,TGTGCCAGCAGCACAACGGCCGCCGGGACAGCCAGCTACGAGCAGTACTTC
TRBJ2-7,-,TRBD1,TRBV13,CASSSLTDRGRYEQYF,TGTGCCAGCAGCAGCCTAACTGACAGGGGAAGATACGAGCAGTACTTC
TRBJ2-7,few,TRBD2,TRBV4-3,CASSQGGRDEQYF,TGCGCCAGCAGCCAAGGGGGGAGGGACGAGCAGTACTTC
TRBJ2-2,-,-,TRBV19,CASSPQSWNTGELFF,TGTGCCAGTAGTCCCCAAAGCTGGAACACCGGGGAGCTGTTTTTT
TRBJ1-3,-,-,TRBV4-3,CASSQDVPTIGNTIYF,TGCGCCAGCAGCCAAGATGTTCCTACGATAGGAAACACCATATATTTT
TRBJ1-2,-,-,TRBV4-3,CASSPRGEGTTYGYTF,TGCGCCAGCAGCCCCCGAGGAGAGGGGACTACCTATGGCTACACCTTC
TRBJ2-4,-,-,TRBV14,CASSQPGAKNIQYF,TGTGCCAGCAGCCAGCCAGGAGCCAAAAACATTCAGTACTTC
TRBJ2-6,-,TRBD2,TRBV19,CASSIGLAGILSGANVLTF,TGTGCCAGTAGTATAGGACTAGCGGGAATCCTCTCTGGGGCCAACGTCCTGACTTTC
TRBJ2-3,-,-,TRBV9,CASSDRDPLNTDTQYF,TGTGCCAGCAGCGACAGGGACCCGCTCAACACAGATACGCAGTATTTT
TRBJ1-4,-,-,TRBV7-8,CASSSNNEKLFF,TGTGCCAGCAGCTCTAATAATGAAAAACTGTTTTTT
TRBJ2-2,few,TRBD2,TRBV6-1,CASSAPAGATGELFF,TGTGCCAGCTCGGCCCCAGCGGGAGCCACCGGGGAGCTGTTTTTT
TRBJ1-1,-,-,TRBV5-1,CASSLDGEVAFF,TGCGCCAGCAGCTTGGACGGGGAGGTCGCTTTCTTT
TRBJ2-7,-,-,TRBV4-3,CASSQEGGEQYF,TGCGCCAGCAGCCAAGAAGGAGGCGAGCAGTACTTC
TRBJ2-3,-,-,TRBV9,CASSDLSDTQYF,TGTGCCAGCAGCGATCTGAGTGATACGCAGTATTTT
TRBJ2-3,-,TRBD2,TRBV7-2,CASTRWEGGDTQYF,TGTGCCAGCACAAGGTGGGAGGGCGGAGATACGCAGTATTTT
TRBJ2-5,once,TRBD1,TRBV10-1,CASSEIQGSQETQYF,TGCGCCAGCAGTGAGATACAGGGGAGTCAAGAGACCCAGTACTTC
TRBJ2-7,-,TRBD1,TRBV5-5,CASSSGQGPYEQYF,TGTGCCAGCAGCTCGGGACAGGGGCCCTACGAGCAGTACTTC
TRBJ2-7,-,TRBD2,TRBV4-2,CASSQEVASGRGSDFEQYF,TGTGCCAGCAGCCAAGAGGTGGCTAGCGGGAGGGGGTCGGACTTCGAGCAGTACTTC
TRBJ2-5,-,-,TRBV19,CASTQGRTQYF,TGTGCCAGTACCCAGGGCCGGACCCAGTACTTC
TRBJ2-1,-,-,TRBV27,CASSLRGQWNNEQFF,TGTGCCAGCAGTTTAAGGGGTCAGTGGAACAATGAGCAGTTCTTC
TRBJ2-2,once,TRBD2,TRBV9,CASSPGTSGRGANTGELFF,TGTGCCAGCAGTCCCGGGACTAGCGGGAGGGGGGCGAACACCGGGGAGCTGTTTTTT
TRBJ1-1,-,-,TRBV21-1,CASSKTPRTEAFF,TGTGCCAGCAGCAAAACCCCGAGGACTGAAGCTTTCTTT
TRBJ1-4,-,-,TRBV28,CASSLIGGSTNEKLFF,TGTGCCAGCAGTTTGATAGGGGGATCAACTAATGAAAAACTGTTTTTT
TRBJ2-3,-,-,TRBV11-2,CASTDAGADTQYF,TGTGCCAGCACCGATGCAGGGGCAGATACGCAGTATTTT
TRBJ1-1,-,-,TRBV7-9,CASSLDMNTEAFF,TGTGCCAGCAGCTTAGATATGAACACTGAAGCTTTCTTT
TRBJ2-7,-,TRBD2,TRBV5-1,CASTLGTSGRGPYEQYF,TGCGCCAGCACCTTAGGGACTAGCGGGAGAGGGCCCTACGAGCAGTACTTC
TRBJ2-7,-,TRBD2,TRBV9,CASSPGTSGTEQYF,TGTGCCAGCAGCCCCGGGACTAGCGGGACCGAGCAGTACTTC
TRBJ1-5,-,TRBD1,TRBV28,CASSGGQGTDSNQPQHF,TGTGCCAGCAGTGGCGGACAGGGTACCGATAGCAATCAGCCCCAGCATTTT
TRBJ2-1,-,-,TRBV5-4,CASSEAGGTNEQFF,TGTGCCAGCAGCGAAGCGGGTGGGACCAATGAGCAGTTCTTC
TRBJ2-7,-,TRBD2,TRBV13,CASSFGPASGSYEQYF,TGTGCCAGCAGCTTCGGGCCAGCTAGCGGCAGCTACGAGCAGTACTTC
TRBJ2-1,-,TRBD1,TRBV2,CASSEGGRDSSYNEQFF,TGTGCCAGCAGTGAAGGGGGCCGGGACAGCTCCTACAATGAGCAGTTCTTC
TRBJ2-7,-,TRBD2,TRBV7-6,CASSPNSGTYEQYF,TGTGCCAGCAGCCCAAATAGCGGGACCTACGAGCAGTACTTC
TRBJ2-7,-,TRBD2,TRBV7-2,CASSFGAGSASEQYF,TGTGCCAGCAGCTTCGGAGCGGGGAGTGCTAGTGAGCAGTACTTC
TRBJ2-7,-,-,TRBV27,CASSFSSDSYEQYF,TGTGCCAGCAGTTTCTCTAGCGACTCCTACGAGCAGTACTTC
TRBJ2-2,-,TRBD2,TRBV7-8,CASSLDGRGTGELFF,TGTGCCAGCAGCTTAGACGGGAGGGGGACCGGGGAGCTGTTTTTT
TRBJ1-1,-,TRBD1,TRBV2,CASSPGQGRRTEAFF,TGTGCCAGCAGTCCGGGACAGGGAAGGAGGACTGAAGCTTTCTTT
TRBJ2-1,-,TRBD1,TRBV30,CAWRGQWNEQFF,TGTGCCTGGAGGGGACAGTGGAATGAGCAGTTCTTC